The 29 T cell receptor beta chains listed next were all sequenced from one sample in a study of tumor-infiltrating lymphocytes in primary liver carcinoma. The investigators made TCR beta cDNA from approximately 0.5 ug total RNA, using a constant-region primer. Modified slightly, ARM-PCR produced TCR beta libraries over three nested multiplex PCR rounds. For approximately 11 cycles apiece, the opening two PCR rounds ran with TRBV1-TRBV30 forward primers and a C-beta reverse primer. TCRdb passed the multiplex PCR reads through MiXCR, listing each CDR3 protein once. The data show about 190,000 distinct CDR3 sequences, around four fifths seen once. From unsorted bulk tissue weighing about 20-33 mg, DNA and RNA were co-extracted. The sequenced material came from tumor tissue from primary liver carcinoma. The origin of the receptors is a man between 35 and 55 years old with primary liver carcinoma and hepatitis B virus infection.

Notes on this clonotype: This may be a read error: a much more frequent sequence differs by one nucleotide. The chain employs TRBV5-1 and TRBJ1-1; no reliable D call. CDR1 SGHRS and CDR2 YFSETQ come from the germline V gene. The CDR3 has 18 amino acids. Trimming left V 4 bases short and J 4 bases short, with 26 bases between. CDR3 loop: CASSPLLSQSASGTEAFF. DNA for the CDR3: TGCGCCAGCAGCCCTTTGTTGTCCCAGTCGGCTAGCGGCACTGAAGCTTTCTTT.

This clonotype was counted many times. J is TRBJ1-1 and V is TRBV30, with D possibly matching TRBD1 (5 bases). Per the germline V gene, CDR1 is GTSNPN and CDR2 is SVGIG (reference sequence). V gave up 3 bases and J gave up 1 base, with 12 bases separating them. CDR3 length equals 14 residues. The CDR3 DNA sequence: TGTGCCTGGAGCGTTCTTGGGGCGAACACTGAAGCTTTCTTT. Translated, it gives CAWSVLGANTEAFF.

CDR3 DNA: TGTGCCAGCAGTTTCAAGGGACTAGCGTACGCGAACACCATGGAGCTGTTTTTT. Amino acids: CASSFKGLAYANTMELFF. This chain joins TRBV6-5 and TRBJ2-2, with 10 positions matching TRBD2. Germline V gives CDR1 MNHEY, CDR2 SVGAGI. This CDR3 is 18 amino acids long. V shed 4 bases and J 10 bases; nucleotides not matched to a gene: 18.

The chain employs TRBV11-2 and TRBJ1-5, with D possibly matching TRBD1 (6 bases). This CDR3 has 16 residues. Between the trimmed V and J ends, which lost 6 bases and 8 bases, there was a span of 23 bases. Germline assignment: CDR1 SGHAT and CDR2 FQNNGV. CDR3 sequence reads: CASSLKGGLTIEPQHF. CDR3 in DNA: TGTGCCAGCAGTCTAAAAGGGGGACTGACGATTGAGCCCCAGCATTTT.

The chain carries TRBV30 and TRBJ1-5; possible D gene TRBD1, 6 bases. The CDR3 loop spans 13 amino acids. The germline V and J ends were trimmed by 2 bases and 6 bases, with 11 bases remaining between them. CDR1 and CDR2 (germline): GTSNPN, SVGIG (reference sequence). The CDR3 reads CAWSPGGIQPQHF. DNA of the CDR3: TGTGCCTGGAGTCCTGGGGGCATTCAGCCCCAGCATTTT.

This clonotype was detected only a few times. Without the conserved terminal phenylalanine or tryptophan, this CDR3 likely stems from a read error. The DNA for the CDR3 is TGTGCCAGCAGCCAAGCGGGAGCGAGCTACGAGCAGTACTTA. This sequence encodes CASSQAGASYEQYL. The V and J genes are TRBV14 and TRBJ2-7, with a possible D match to TRBD2 (6 bases). V was shortened by 1 base and J by 3 bases, with 10 bases between the two germline ends. Germline CDR1 SGHDN, CDR2 FVKESK. The CDR3 is made up of 14 amino acids.

Worth noting for this clonotype: Without the conserved terminal phenylalanine or tryptophan, this CDR3 likely stems from a read error. This rearrangement joins TRBV11-2 to TRBJ1-5, with no clear D. CDR3 length: 16 residues. CDR1 and CDR2 (germline): SGHAT, FQNNGV. V was trimmed by 1 base and J by 6 bases, leaving 16 bases between them. This CDR3 reads CASSLGDTGWSQPQHS. In DNA, the CDR3 is TGTGCCAGCAGCTTAGGAGACACGGGTTGGTCTCAGCCCCAGCATTCT.

Turning to this clonotype: An end of the junction differs from the germline gene, which may be a read error. V usage is TRBV29-1 and J usage is TRBJ2-1; D perhaps matches TRBD1 (6 bases). The CDR3 consists of 12 residues. Germline V CDR1 and CDR2: SQVTM, ANQGSEA. This CDR3 reads CSIGQIGNEQLF. The CDR3 DNA reads TGCAGCATTGGACAGATAGGGAATGAGCAGTTATTC.

This chain uses TRBV20-1 with TRBJ1-5; D is perhaps TRBD1 (6 bases). V dropped 1 base and J dropped 8 bases, with 15 bases sitting between them. The CDR3 spans 14 residues. Germline V gene sequence: CDR1 DFQATT, CDR2 SNEGSKA (reference sequence). DNA of the CDR3: TGCAGTGCTAGAGGGAACAGGGAGGCAGAGCCCCAGCATTTT. Protein product: CSARGNREAEPQHF.

As to this clonotype: This may come from a read error, since a much larger clone is one base off. The V call is TRBV30, the J call TRBJ1-6; the match to TRBD1 covers 7 bases. The trim removed 0 bases at V and 12 bases at J, leaving 8 bases unmatched. The CDR3 contains 14 residues. The germline V gene encodes CDR1 GTSNPN and CDR2 SVGIG (reference sequence). The CDR3 DNA follows: TGTGCCTGGAGTGTACAAGGGGGCGATTTACCCCTCCACTTT. It is translated as CAWSVQGGDLPLHF.

Concerning this clonotype: A much larger clone differs from this one at a single base, so this may be a read error. The chain recombines TRBV19 with TRBJ1-1; D is perhaps TRBD1 (6 bases). The V end lost 5 bases, the J end lost 5 bases, and 12 bases lay between the germline ends. In germline, CDR1 is LNHDA, CDR2 SQIVND (reference sequence). CDR3 length: 13 amino acids. The DNA of the CDR3 is TGTGCCAGTAGTCCGATCAGGGGTACTGAAGCTTTCTTT. It encodes CASSPIRGTEAFF. Full variable domain (missing parts from reference TRBV19 and TRBJ1-1): DGGITQSPKYLFRKEGQNVTLSCEQNLNHDAMYWYRQDPGQGLRLIYYSQIVNDFQKGDIAEGYSVSREKKESFPLTVTSAQKNPTAFYLCASSPIRGTEAFFGQGTRLTVV.

For this clonotype: This CDR3 fails to terminate in the conserved phenylalanine or tryptophan, so it likely reflects a read error. V and J are TRBV11-1 and TRBJ2-4; D is perhaps TRBD2 (6 bases). The J call may be in error: the DNA end matches TRBJ2-1 better. Germline-derived CDR1 and CDR2 are SGHAT and FQDESV (reference sequence). The CDR3 consists of 17 residues. This CDR3 reads CASSFPGTRGTDNIQFL. CDR3 DNA sequence: TGTGCCAGCAGCTTTCCCGGGACTCGCGGCACCGACAACATTCAGTTCCTC.

With regard to this clonotype: The conserved final phenylalanine or tryptophan is absent from the CDR3, which likely points to a read error. The V and J genes are TRBV4-3 and TRBJ1-5; a weak D match, TRBD1 (6 bases). CDR1 LGHNA and CDR2 YSLEER come from the germline V gene. The CDR3 contains 15 residues. The CDR3 coding sequence is TGCGCCAGTAGCCAAGATCAGGGAGGGGGAAAGCCCCAGCATTCT. As protein: CASSQDQGGGKPQHS.

On this clonotype itself: The junction and the germline gene differ at one end; a read error may be behind it. The chain is built from TRBV29-1 and TRBJ2-7, with 9 bases that match TRBD2. Germline-derived CDR1 and CDR2 are SQVTM and ANQGSEA. This CDR3 region has 14 residues. CDR3 DNA sequence: TGCAGCGCCCAGGGGTTAGCGGGAGATTACGGGCAGTACTTC. As protein: CSAQGLAGDYGQYF.

This clonotype has at least ten counts. The chain couples TRBV25-1 to TRBJ2-2, with D perhaps matching TRBD1 (5 bases). V was trimmed by 1 base and J by 3 bases, leaving 6 bases between them. The germline V gene has CDR1 MGHDK and CDR2 SYGVNS. The CDR3 sequence is 14 residues long. CDR3 nucleotide sequence: TGTGCCAGCAGTGAATCAGGGTACACCGGGGAGCTGTTTTTT. It translates to CASSESGYTGELFF.

Notes on this clonotype: The junction does not match germline at one end; this may be a read error. J is TRBJ2-2 and V is TRBV5-4; D could derive from TRBD1 or TRBD2 (5 bases each). Germline lookup yields CDR1 SGHNT and CDR2 YYREEE (reference sequence). CDR3 size: 14 residues. This CDR3 reads CASSPSRSPGDLSF. CDR3 sequence (DNA): TGTGCCAGCAGCCCTAGTAGGTCGCCCGGGGACCTGTCTTTT.

Concerning this clonotype: Since no conserved phenylalanine or tryptophan closes the CDR3, a read error is the likely cause. The DNA is omitted, as the CDR3 cannot be located on it reliably, and the CDR3 follows TCRdb's listing. The chain employs TRBV6-5 and TRBJ1-2; no DNA check was done on the table's D call, TRBD1. The CDR3 adds up to 16 amino acids, both ends counted. Germline V gene data show CDR1 as MNHEY and CDR2 as SVGAGI. The CDR3 sequence: CTSSHNRRGSNYGFTY.

V is TRBV29-1 and J is TRBJ2-7; D is perhaps TRBD2 (5 bases). The CDR3 consists of 12 residues. Germline V CDR1 and CDR2: SQVTM, ANQGSEA. The CDR3 region has the DNA TGCATCTTTAAGGCTGAGGGCATCGAGCAGTACTTC. Translated: CIFKAEGIEQYF.

As concerns this clonotype: One junction end disagrees with the germline gene, perhaps due to a read error. The chain employs TRBV28 and TRBJ2-7, with a possible D match to TRBD1 (7 bases). This CDR3 has 16 residues. CDR1 and CDR2 from the germline V gene are MDHEN and SYDVKM. CDR3 DNA: TGTGCCGGCAGGGGGGCTTCGACAGGCCTCTCCTACAAGCAGTACTTC. Translating it yields CAGRGASTGLSYKQYF.

Comment on this clonotype: Mismatch with germline at one junction end may stem from a read error. This sequence joins TRBV11-2 and TRBJ2-1; the D is unclear. The CDR3 has 15 residues. Germline V lookup: CDR1 SGHAT, CDR2 FQNNGV. The CDR3 DNA follows: TGTGCCAGCAGCTTTGGCGAGCCACTCGACAATGATCAGTTCTTC. Encoded protein: CASSFGEPLDNDQFF.

This clonotype was found many times. The rearrangement uses TRBV6-1 and TRBJ2-3, with a possible D match to TRBD1 (5 bases). Trimming shortened V by 6 bases and J by 8 bases, and 12 bases separated the two germline ends. This CDR3 has 12 residues. CDR1 MNHNS and CDR2 SASEGT come from the germline V gene. CDR3 amino acids: CASSATGVTQYF. The CDR3 region has the DNA TGTGCCAGCAGCGCCACAGGAGTTACGCAGTATTTT.

A remark on this clonotype: This may stem from a read error, because a much larger clone lies one nucleotide away. For the CDR3, the DNA is TGCGCCAACAGCTTGTACGGAGGAGAGACCCAGTACTTC. As protein: CANSLYGGETQYF. This rearrangement joins TRBV5-1 to TRBJ2-5, with a weak D call TRBD2 (5 bases). Per germline, CDR1 SGHRS and CDR2 YFSETQ. The CDR3 totals 13 residues.

This clonotype was counted a few times. The CDR3 DNA is TGCGCCAGCAGCCAAGATAGTACAAGGAATTCACCCCTCCACTTT. This encodes CASSQDSTRNSPLHF. This chain connects TRBV4-1 to TRBJ1-6; D remains unclear. Trimming left V 0 bases short and J 7 bases short, with 10 bases between. The CDR3 consists of 15 residues. Germline values: CDR1 MGHRA, CDR2 YSYEKL.

As concerns this clonotype: A read error is likely, as this CDR3 ends without the conserved phenylalanine or tryptophan. The rearrangement uses TRBV11-3 and TRBJ1-5, with unresolved D. The CDR3 runs 15 residues. Germline CDR1 and CDR2: SGHNT and YENEEA. Trimming left V 0 bases short and J 6 bases short, with 12 bases between. DNA for the CDR3: TGTGCCAGCAGCTTAGATCAGGAGGTGGCTCAGCCCCAGCATTTA. It specifies CASSLDQEVAQPQHL.

This clonotype showed up many times. The chain joins TRBV28 to TRBJ1-2, with 8 positions matching TRBD1. The CDR3 totals 12 residues. Germline-derived CDR1 and CDR2 are MDHEN and SYDVKM. Germline trimming cut 7 bases from V and 4 bases from J; bases unmatched to any gene: 2. The CDR3 nucleotides are TGTGCCAGCACCGACAGGGGCTATGGCTACACCTTC. Protein product: CASTDRGYGYTF.

DNA of the CDR3: TGTGCGAGAAGCTTGAAAGGGGGGACCACTGAAGCTTTCTTT. This codes for CARSLKGGTTEAFF. The chain recombines TRBV5-4 with TRBJ1-1; TRBD1 might be the D (6 bases). The germline CDR1 and CDR2 sequences are SGHNT and YYREEE (reference sequence). The CDR3 runs to 14 residues. The entire variable domain, with the rest obtained from reference TRBV5-4 and TRBJ1-1, is as follows: ETGVTQSPTHLIKTRGQQVTLRCSSQSGHNTVSWYQQALGQGPQFIFQYYREEENGRGNFPPRFSGLQFPNYSSELNVNALELDDSALYLCARSLKGGTTEAFFGQGTRLTVV.

In the case of this clonotype: The CDR3 end shows no conserved phenylalanine or tryptophan, and so a read error is likely. This chain joins TRBV10-3 and TRBJ2-3; D is perhaps TRBD1 or TRBD2 (5 bases each). Trimming took 11 bases from V and 1 from J, leaving 16 bases between them. The germline V gene has CDR1 ENHRY and CDR2 SYGVKD. This CDR3 is built from 14 residues. This CDR3 reads CAVSGIGGTDTQYS. The CDR3 region has the DNA TGTGCCGTGTCCGGGATAGGGGGCACAGATACGCAGTATTCT.

This clonotype is medium-sized. The chain uses TRBV5-5 and TRBJ1-1; D is uncertain. V gave up 6 bases and J gave up 1 base, with 10 bases separating them. Germline-derived CDR1 and CDR2 are SGHKS and YYEKEE (reference sequence). This CDR3 is 13 amino acids long. The DNA for the CDR3 is TGTGCCAGCACTCATAGGGAGAACACTGAAGCTTTCTTT. As protein: CASTHRENTEAFF. The full variable domain, completed using reference TRBV5-5 and TRBJ1-1, is DAGVTQSPTHLIKTRGQQVTLRCSPISGHKSVSWYQQVLGQGPQFIFQYYEKEERGRGNFPDRFSARQFPNYSSELNVNALLLGDSALYLCASTHRENTEAFFGQGTRLTVV.

This rearrangement joins TRBV12-3 or TRBV12-4 to TRBJ1-2; maybe TRBD1 (6 bases). Trimming pared 5 bases from V and 10 bases from J, leaving 17 bases between. The CDR3 extends over 13 amino acids. This CDR3 reads CASSPRDNYNYTF. CDR3 DNA: TGTGCCAGCAGTCCCCGGGACAACTATAACTACACCTTC.